The clone carrying this T cell receptor beta chain was seen more than once but under ten times. Looked up from germline, CDR1 is SQVTM and CDR2 is ANQGSEA. Trimming removed 5 bases from V and 6 bases from J, with 25 bases in between. This CDR3 region has 16 residues. Each CDR3 protein gets one entry after TCRdb re-called the RT-PCR reads with MiXCR. This table holds 650,000 to 800,000 distinct CDR3 sequences, approximately 14% found once. The source is a female donor in good health, serving as a healthy control. The sequenced material came from memory CD4+ T cells from blood. V gene TRBV29-1 combines with J gene TRBJ1-1, with D possibly matching TRBD1 (6 bases). The CDR3 nucleotides are TGCAGCGTTAAGTTGGGACAACTTAAAACTGTTTCTGAAGCTTTCTTT. Translated, it gives CSVKLGQLKTVSEAFF.